Detailed here is one T cell receptor beta chain. The antigen it binds to is not known. Base qualities are not at hand, and no much larger clone is one base apart. The germline V gene (reference sequence) provides CDR1 LNHDA and CDR2 SQIVND. Its CDR3 holds 15 amino acids, cysteine through phenylalanine. The retained sequence is limited to the CDR3, 45 bases, with the frame set at the first base. V has 6 bases trimmed and J has 6 bases trimmed; junction bases matching no gene number 8. TCRbeta CDR3 regions were amplified from genomic DNA by means of the immunoSEQ Assay, a bias-controlled multiplex PCR. In the original analysis: The number of nucleated cells in each sample was estimated from the amplification of reference gene primers within the assay. To quantify the absolute abundance of each unique TCRbeta CDR3 rearrangement, sequence reads were collapsed and filtered. For each sample, productive Simpson clonality was calculated by taking the square root of Simpson's diversity index across productive rearrangements. As stored in TCRdb, this immuneACCESS dataset retains in-frame rearrangements with V and J assigned. A fraction of the clones does not appear; measured against another copy, unresolved V genes explain less than half of the discrepancy, and the remainder lacks a known reason. The DNA was the basis for D and trimming; V, J and clone size are from that table. For this sample the table gives 150,000 to 200,000 clones, of which around 76% were detected only once. The leading ten clones occupy about a sixth of the sample.

Enrolling through a virtual design, the prospective study's participants ranged in age from roughly 18 to 90 years and lived across about two dozen United States geographic areas. To assign participants to cohorts, the prospective study relied on clinical history that participants themselves reported in a screening survey and a study questionnaire. In the prospective study, mobile phlebotomists collected whole blood, serum and a nasopharyngeal or oropharyngeal swab from each participant. Over an approximately 2-month period, participants in the prospective study had the option of providing additional blood draws and questionnaires. Before DNA extraction, blood samples from the prospective study were shipped at room temperature or frozen. This specimen belongs to a study of blood T cell repertoires in COVID-19 (TCRdb year 2020). About the investigation overall: Samples covering the acute and convalescent phases of COVID-19 were provided by collaborators in the United States, Italy and Spain. The repertoires were released in a freely available public database intended as a resource for research on the immune response to SARS-CoV-2. Subjects who had been exposed to COVID-19, were actively infected with it, or had recovered from it provided the deeply sampled blood TCRbeta repertoires that made up the dataset. Samples came from the ongoing ImmuneRACE study (first 160 participants) plus 1,254 subjects from 6 global collaborators. The material from the prospective study consisted of cDNA or gDNA derived from T cells, B-cell-depleted T cells, or PBMCs. Where HLA class I and class II types were available, the types were taken from metadata supplied by the sample provider, not from assay-based typing. Nearly every sample came with metadata listing a de-identified subject ID, COVID-19 status, age in years and sex.

What the research found in general, with its limitations: Clinical and demographic metadata were provided uncurated, with the amount varying by source and participant.

Sequencing was performed on PBMCs or T cells enriched from blood (not recorded which). The chain uses TRBV19 and TRBJ2-3, and 11 junction bases match TRBD2. The clonotype was recovered from a woman aged 50 to 60 with acute COVID-19. The CDR3 has the sequence CASSQLAGGGDTQYF. DNA sequence: TGTGCCAGTAGCCAGCTAGCGGGGGGCGGGGATACGCAGTATTTT. Full variable domain (CDR3 extended with the reference TRBV19 and TRBJ2-3 proteins): DGGITQSPKYLFRKEGQNVTLSCEQNLNHDAMYWYRQDPGQGLRLIYYSQIVNDFQKGDIAEGYSVSREKKESFPLTVTSAQKNPTAFYLCASSQLAGGGDTQYFGPGTRLTVL.